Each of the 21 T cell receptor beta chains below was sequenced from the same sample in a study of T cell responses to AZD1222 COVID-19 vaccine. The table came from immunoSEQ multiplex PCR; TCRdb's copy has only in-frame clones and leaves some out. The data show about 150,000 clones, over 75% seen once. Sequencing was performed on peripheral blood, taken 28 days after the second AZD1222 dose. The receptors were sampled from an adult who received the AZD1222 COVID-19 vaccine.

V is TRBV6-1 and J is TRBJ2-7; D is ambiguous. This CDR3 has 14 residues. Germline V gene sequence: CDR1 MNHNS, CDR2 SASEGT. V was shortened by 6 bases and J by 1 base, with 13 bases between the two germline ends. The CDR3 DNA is TGTGCCAGCAGCCCCGGTGGCTTATCCTACGAGCAGTACTTC. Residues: CASSPGGLSYEQYF.

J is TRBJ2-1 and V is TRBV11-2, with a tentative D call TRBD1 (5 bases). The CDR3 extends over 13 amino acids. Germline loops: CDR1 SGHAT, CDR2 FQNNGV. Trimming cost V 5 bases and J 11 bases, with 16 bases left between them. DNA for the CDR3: TGTGCCAGCAGCCCCCTCTTACAGGTTCAGCAGTTCTTC. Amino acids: CASSPLLQVQQFF.

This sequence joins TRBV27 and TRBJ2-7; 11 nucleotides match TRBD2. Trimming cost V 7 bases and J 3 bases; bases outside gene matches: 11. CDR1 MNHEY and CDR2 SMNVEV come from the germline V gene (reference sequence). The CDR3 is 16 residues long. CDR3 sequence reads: CASTGASGRRGYEQYF. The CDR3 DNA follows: TGTGCCAGCACAGGGGCTAGCGGGAGGAGGGGCTACGAGCAGTACTTC.

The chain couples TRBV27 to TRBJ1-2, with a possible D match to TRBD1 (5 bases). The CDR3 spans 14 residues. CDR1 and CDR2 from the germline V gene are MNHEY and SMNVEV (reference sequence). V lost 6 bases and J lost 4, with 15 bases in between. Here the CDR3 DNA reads TGTGCCAGCAGCTCCGCCACGGGGACCTATGGCTACACCTTC. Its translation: CASSSATGTYGYTF.

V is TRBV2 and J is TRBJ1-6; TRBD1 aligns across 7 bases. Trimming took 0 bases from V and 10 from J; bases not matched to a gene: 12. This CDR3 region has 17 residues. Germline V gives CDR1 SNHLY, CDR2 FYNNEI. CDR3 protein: CASSEALQTGWESPLHF. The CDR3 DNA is TGTGCCAGCAGTGAAGCGCTTCAGACAGGGTGGGAATCACCCCTCCACTTT.

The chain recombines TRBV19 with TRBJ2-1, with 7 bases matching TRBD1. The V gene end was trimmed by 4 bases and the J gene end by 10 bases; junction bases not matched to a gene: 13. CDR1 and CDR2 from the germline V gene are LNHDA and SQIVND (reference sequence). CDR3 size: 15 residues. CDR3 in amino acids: CASSRQGVLVGEQFF. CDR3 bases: TGTGCCAGTAGTAGACAGGGAGTTTTGGTTGGCGAGCAGTTCTTC.

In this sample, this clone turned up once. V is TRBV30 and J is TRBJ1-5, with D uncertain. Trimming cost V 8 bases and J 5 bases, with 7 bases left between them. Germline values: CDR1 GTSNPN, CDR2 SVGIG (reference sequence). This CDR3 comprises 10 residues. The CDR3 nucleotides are TGTGCCCGAGTGGATCAGCCCCAGCATTTT. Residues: CARVDQPQHF.

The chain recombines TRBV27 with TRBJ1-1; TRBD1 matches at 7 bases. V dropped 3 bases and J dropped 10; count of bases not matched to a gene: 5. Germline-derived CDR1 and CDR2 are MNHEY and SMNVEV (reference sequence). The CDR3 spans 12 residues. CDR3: CASSFPTGRAFF. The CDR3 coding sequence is TGTGCCAGCAGTTTCCCGACAGGGCGAGCTTTCTTT.

This CDR3 is CASSEADGYTF. CDR3 bases: TGTGCCAGCAGTGAAGCGGATGGCTACACCTTC. The rearrangement uses TRBV6-1 and TRBJ1-2; no reliable D call. V lost 0 bases and J 6 bases, leaving 2 bases between the germline ends. The CDR3 is 11 amino acids. Germline V lookup: CDR1 MNHNS, CDR2 SASEGT.

DNA for the CDR3: TGTGCCAGAAGCTTGGGGCGGGGACACCGCCCCTACGAGCAGTACTTC. Residues: CARSLGRGHRPYEQYF. The V gene is TRBV5-3, the J gene TRBJ2-7; D is possibly TRBD1 or TRBD2 (6 bases each). TRBV5-3 qualifies as an ORF whose function is uncertain. The CDR3 extends over 16 amino acids. Trimming left V 0 bases short and J 2 bases short, with 15 bases between.

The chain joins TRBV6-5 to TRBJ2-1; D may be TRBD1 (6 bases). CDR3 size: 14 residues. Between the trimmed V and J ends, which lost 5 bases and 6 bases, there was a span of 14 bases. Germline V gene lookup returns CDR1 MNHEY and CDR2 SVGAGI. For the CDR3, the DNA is TGTGCCAGCAGTCTCGACAGGATTGTCAATGAGCAGTTCTTC. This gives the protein CASSLDRIVNEQFF.

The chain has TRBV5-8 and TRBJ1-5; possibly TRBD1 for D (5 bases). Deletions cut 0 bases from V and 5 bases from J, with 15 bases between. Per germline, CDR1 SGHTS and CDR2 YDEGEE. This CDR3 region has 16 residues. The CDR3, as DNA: TGTGCCAGCAGCTTGGCCACCTTTGGGACTTATCAGCCCCAGCATTTT. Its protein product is CASSLATFGTYQPQHF.

CDR3 nucleotides: TGTGCCAGCAGCTTCGGGACTAAGAACACTGAAGCTTTCTTT. As protein: CASSFGTKNTEAFF. The chain uses TRBV13 and TRBJ1-1; TRBD1 is a possible D gene (5 bases). The length of the CDR3 is 14 residues. Germline CDR1 PRHDT, CDR2 FYEKMQ (reference sequence). V gave up 3 bases and J gave up 1 base, with 9 bases separating them.

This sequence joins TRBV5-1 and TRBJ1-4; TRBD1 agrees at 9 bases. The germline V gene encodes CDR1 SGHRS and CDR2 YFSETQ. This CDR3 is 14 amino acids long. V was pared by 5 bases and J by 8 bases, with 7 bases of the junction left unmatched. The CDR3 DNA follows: TGCGCCAGCAGGCCCGGGACAGGGCGAGAAAAACTGTTTTTT. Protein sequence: CASRPGTGREKLFF.

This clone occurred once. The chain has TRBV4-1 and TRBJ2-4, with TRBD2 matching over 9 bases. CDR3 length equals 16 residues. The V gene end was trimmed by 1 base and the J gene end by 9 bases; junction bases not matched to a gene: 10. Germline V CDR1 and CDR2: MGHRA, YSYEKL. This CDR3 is CASSQVDAGGISIQYF. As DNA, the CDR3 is TGCGCCAGCAGCCAAGTTGATGCGGGAGGGATCAGCATTCAGTACTTC.

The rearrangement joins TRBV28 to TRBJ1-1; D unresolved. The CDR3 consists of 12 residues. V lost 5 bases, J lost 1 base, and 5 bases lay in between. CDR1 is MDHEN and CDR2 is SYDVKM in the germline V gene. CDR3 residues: CASSPGNTEAFF. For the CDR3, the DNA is TGTGCCAGCAGTCCGGGGAACACTGAAGCTTTCTTT.

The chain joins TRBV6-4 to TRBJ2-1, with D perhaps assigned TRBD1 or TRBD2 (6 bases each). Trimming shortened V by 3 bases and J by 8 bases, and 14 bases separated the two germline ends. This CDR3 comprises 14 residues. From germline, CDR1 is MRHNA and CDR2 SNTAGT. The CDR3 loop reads CASSERGGLDEQFF. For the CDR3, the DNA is TGTGCCAGCAGTGAACGAGGGGGGTTGGATGAGCAGTTCTTC.

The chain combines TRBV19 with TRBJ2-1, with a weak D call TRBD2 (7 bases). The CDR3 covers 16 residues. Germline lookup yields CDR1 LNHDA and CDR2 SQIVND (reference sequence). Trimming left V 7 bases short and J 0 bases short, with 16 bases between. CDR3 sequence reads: CASTPRGAGSYNEQFF. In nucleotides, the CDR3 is TGTGCCAGTACCCCTCGGGGGGCCGGCTCCTACAATGAGCAGTTCTTC.

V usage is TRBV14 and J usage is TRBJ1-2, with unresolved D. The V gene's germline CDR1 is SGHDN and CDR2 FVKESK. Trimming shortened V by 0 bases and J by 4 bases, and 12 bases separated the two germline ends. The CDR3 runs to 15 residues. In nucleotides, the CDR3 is TGTGCCAGCAGCCAAGAGGTGCGGGGTGTCTATGGCTACACCTTC. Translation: CASSQEVRGVYGYTF.

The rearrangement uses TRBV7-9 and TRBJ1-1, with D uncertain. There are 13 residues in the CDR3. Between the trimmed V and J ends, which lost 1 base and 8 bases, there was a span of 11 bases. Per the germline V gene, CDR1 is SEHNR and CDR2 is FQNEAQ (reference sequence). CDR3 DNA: TGTGCCAGCAGCTTAGAAGTGGCAGAAGAAGCTTTCTTT. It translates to CASSLEVAEEAFF.

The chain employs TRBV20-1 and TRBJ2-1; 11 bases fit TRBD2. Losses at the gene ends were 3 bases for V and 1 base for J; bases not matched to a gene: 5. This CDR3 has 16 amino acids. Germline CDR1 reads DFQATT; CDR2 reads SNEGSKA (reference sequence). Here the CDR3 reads CSASFASGRSYNEQFF. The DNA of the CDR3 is TGCAGTGCTAGTTTTGCTAGCGGGAGGTCCTACAATGAGCAGTTCTTC.